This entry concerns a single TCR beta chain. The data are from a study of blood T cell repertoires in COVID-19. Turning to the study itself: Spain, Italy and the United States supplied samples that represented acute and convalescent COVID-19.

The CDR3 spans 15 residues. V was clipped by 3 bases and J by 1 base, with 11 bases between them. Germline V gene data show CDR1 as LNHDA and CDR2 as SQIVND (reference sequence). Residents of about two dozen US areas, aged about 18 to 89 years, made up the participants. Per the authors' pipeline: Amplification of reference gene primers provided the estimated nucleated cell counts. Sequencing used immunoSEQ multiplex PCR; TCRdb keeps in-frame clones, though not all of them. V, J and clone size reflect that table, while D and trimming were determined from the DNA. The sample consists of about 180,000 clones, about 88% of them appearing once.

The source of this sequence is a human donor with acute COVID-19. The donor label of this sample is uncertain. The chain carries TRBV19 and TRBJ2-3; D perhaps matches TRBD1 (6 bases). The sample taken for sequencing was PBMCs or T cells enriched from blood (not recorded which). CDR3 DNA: TGTGCCAGTAGTATGGGGGCGGGTCGCACAGATACGCAGTATTTT. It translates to CASSMGAGRTDTQYF.